This T cell receptor (beta chain) was captured in a study of T cells after yellow fever vaccination. Study-level information: SMART-Seq v4 Ultra Low Input served to prepare low-cell-number fractions. General observations from the study: High-abundance clonotypes from the bulk population could contaminate FACS-sorted repertoires. When the response was secondary, it was weaker but reached its peak faster, day 5 versus 15. The CD4 compartment and the CD8 compartment contained a small share of clonotypes in common.

MiXCR, applied by TCRdb to the 5' RACE reads, yields one record per CDR3 protein. The top ten hold around 34% of the sample, which has approximately 170,000 distinct CDR3 sequences, roughly 11% seen once. This clonotype was seen ten or more times. Its cognate antigen is unknown. V was shortened by 0 bases and J by 3 bases, with 6 bases between the two germline ends. CDR1 and CDR2 from the germline V gene are SGHDT and YYEEEE. The CDR3 contains 13 residues. V is TRBV5-6 and J is TRBJ1-2; the D is unclear. The receptor comes from a man between 18 and 29 years old who received the YFV17D yellow fever vaccine. The sequencing used CD8+ T cells sorted from PBMCs, collected 15 days after the yellow fever booster vaccination. In nucleotides, the CDR3 is TGTGCCAGCAGCTTGGTGGGGTACTATGGCTACACCTTC. It encodes CASSLVGYYGYTF.